The sequence of this T cell receptor (beta chain) was determined in a study of blood T cell repertoires in COVID-19. About the research overall: The cDNA or gDNA used as material had been derived from T cells, B-cell-depleted T cells, or PBMCs.

How the authors handled the data: Using reference gene primer amplification, nucleated cell counts were estimated. Some clones are missing from TCRdb's copy, which holds only in-frame ones; the method was immunoSEQ multiplex PCR. That table gives V, J and clone size, and the DNA gave D and trimming. The data show 310,000 or so clones, 80% to 90% seen once. This CDR3 is 15 amino acids long. Trimming took 5 bases from V and 1 from J; bases not matched to a gene: 6. CDR1 SEHNR and CDR2 FQNEAQ come from the germline V gene (reference sequence). Sample: PBMCs or T cells enriched from blood (not recorded which). The origin of this receptor is a woman between 18 and 29 years old who had recovered from COVID-19. This rearrangement joins TRBV7-9 to TRBJ1-1; 8 bases map to TRBD1. The CDR3 region has the DNA TGTGCCAGCAGCCAAGCCGGGACAGGGAACACTGAAGCTTTCTTT. The encoded protein is CASSQAGTGNTEAFF.